A single sample gave rise to the 30 T cell receptor beta chains below, sequenced in a study of T cells in Graves' hyperthyroidism and ophthalmopathy. TCR beta CDR3 regions were amplified from RNA. TCR CDR3 underwent first-round RT-PCR with the HTBI primer set. One entry per CDR3 protein, called by TCRdb with MiXCR from the multiplex PCR reads. The sample contains about 360,000 distinct CDR3 sequences, roughly 13% of which appear only once. Input material: blood. The receptors derive from a woman younger than 30 with Graves' hyperthyroidism.

V is TRBV20-1 and J is TRBJ1-2, with unresolved D. This CDR3 is 13 amino acids long. The V end was cut by 2 bases, the J end by 2 bases, with 9 bases between. In germline, CDR1 is DFQATT, CDR2 SNEGSKA (reference sequence). CDR3 nucleotides: TGCAGTGCTAGATACAGCCGAAACTATGGCTACACCTTC. Protein: CSARYSRNYGYTF.

This clonotype came up many times. The V gene is TRBV28, the J gene TRBJ2-2; D unresolved. Looked up from germline, CDR1 is MDHEN and CDR2 is SYDVKM. The CDR3 extends over 12 amino acids. V shed 10 bases and J shed 8 bases, with 14 bases lying between them. CDR3 sequence (DNA): TGTGCCACCTATTTAGTCGCGGGGGAGCTGTTTTTT. As protein: CATYLVAGELFF.

The rearrangement uses TRBV28 and TRBJ2-5; a possible D gene is TRBD2 (7 bases). Germline values: CDR1 MDHEN, CDR2 SYDVKM. This CDR3 is built from 17 residues. The V gene lost 5 bases and the J gene lost 3 bases, with 22 bases spanning the gap. For the CDR3, the DNA is TGTGCCAGCAGTCCGAGATGGGCGGGGGCCGGAAAAGAGACCCAGTACTTC. Translating gives CASSPRWAGAGKETQYF.

This clonotype was counted ten times or more. The chain employs TRBV3-1 and TRBJ2-5, with D perhaps matching TRBD2 (5 bases). Germline-derived CDR1 and CDR2 are LGHDT and YNNKEL (reference sequence). V lost 2 bases and J lost 4, with 11 bases in between. The CDR3 spans 14 residues. CDR3 amino acids: CASSQNGNRETQYF. The CDR3 DNA reads TGTGCCAGCAGCCAAAACGGGAATCGAGAGACCCAGTACTTC.

This clonotype was counted many times. The V gene is TRBV5-8, the J gene TRBJ2-1; TRBD1 aligns across 7 bases. CDR1 is SGHTS and CDR2 is YDEGEE in the germline V gene. The CDR3 has 17 residues. V gave up 0 bases and J gave up 8 bases; unmatched junction bases: 14. The CDR3: CASSLVDDREWWDEQFF. Written as DNA, the CDR3 is TGTGCCAGCAGCTTGGTAGATGACAGGGAATGGTGGGATGAGCAGTTCTTC.

This clonotype was detected ten times or more. The chain combines TRBV20-1 with TRBJ2-3, with TRBD2 matching over 9 bases. Germline V gene lookup returns CDR1 DFQATT and CDR2 SNEGSKA (reference sequence). The CDR3 runs 17 residues. V shed 0 bases, J shed 0 bases, and the junction held 7 bases outside the gene matches. For the CDR3, the DNA is TGCAGTGCTAGAGAAACTAGCGGGTCCACTAGCACAGATACGCAGTATTTT. Translating it yields CSARETSGSTSTDTQYF.

As regards this clonotype: One end of the junction fails to match germline, which may point to a read error. The chain couples TRBV5-1 to TRBJ1-5, with a tentative D call TRBD1 (5 bases). This CDR3 has 14 residues. Per germline, CDR1 SGHRS and CDR2 YFSETQ. CDR3 amino acids: CASRRTLEGSPRHF. The DNA for the CDR3 is TGCGCCAGCAGGCGGACGCTAGAGGGGTCCCCCCGGCATTTT.

CDR3 sequence (DNA): TGTGCCAGCAGCCCTCAGGGGGGTGAGCAGTTCTTC. Encoded protein: CASSPQGGEQFF. The V and J genes are TRBV7-3 and TRBJ2-1, with a weak D call TRBD1 (7 bases). This CDR3 contains 12 residues. Germline CDR1 is SGHTA and CDR2 is FQGTGA. The V and J ends lost 5 bases and 9 bases respectively, with 11 bases between them.

This clonotype showed up many times. The gene calls are TRBV30 and TRBJ1-5; no firm D call. The CDR3 contains 15 residues. V dropped 2 bases and J dropped 1 base, with 12 bases sitting between them. CDR1 is GTSNPN and CDR2 is SVGIG in the germline V gene (reference sequence). The CDR3 nucleotides read TGTGCCTGGAGTAAAGGGATTGGGAGCAATCAGCCCCAGCATTTT. Translated, it gives CAWSKGIGSNQPQHF.

This clonotype was counted ten times or more. The genes are TRBV6-5 and TRBJ1-1, with D unresolved. The CDR3 consists of 13 residues. Per germline, CDR1 MNHEY and CDR2 SVGAGI. Trimming took off 1 base at V and 2 bases at J, with 5 bases between the two ends. Here the CDR3 reads CASSYWINTEAFF. CDR3 nucleotides: TGTGCCAGCAGTTACTGGATCAACACTGAAGCTTTCTTT.

This clonotype was seen at least ten times. The chain is built from TRBV30 and TRBJ1-1, with 7 bases that match TRBD1. The V gene end was trimmed by 2 bases and the J gene end by 10 bases; junction bases not matched to a gene: 10. The CDR3 extends over 13 amino acids. CDR1 and CDR2 from the germline V gene are GTSNPN and SVGIG (reference sequence). As DNA, the CDR3 is TGTGCCTGGAGTTCGGACATAGGACAGGTAGCTTTCTTT. Translating gives CAWSSDIGQVAFF. The variable domain in full, completed from reference TRBV30 and TRBJ1-1, reads SQTIHQWPATLVQPVGSPLSLECTVEGTSNPNLYWYRQAAGRGLQLLFYSVGIGQISSEVPQNLSASRPQDRQFILSSKKLLLSDSGFYLCAWSSDIGQVAFFGQGTRLTVV.

CDR3 residues: CASSPGTSLGSPLHF. DNA of the CDR3: TGTGCCAGCAGCCCCGGGACATCTTTGGGATCACCCCTCCACTTT. This chain joins TRBV5-4 and TRBJ1-6; the D gene is possibly TRBD1 (6 bases). The CDR3 is 15 amino acids. Germline V CDR1 and CDR2: SGHNT, YYREEE (reference sequence). Trimming removed 4 bases from V and 10 bases from J, with 18 bases in between.

This chain joins TRBV15 and TRBJ2-3; D gene uncertain. The ends were cut back, 1 base at V and 0 bases at J, with 5 bases in the middle. The V gene's germline CDR1 is LNHNV and CDR2 YYDKDF (reference sequence). This CDR3 is 14 amino acids long. CDR3 region: CATSRGASTDTQYF. The CDR3 DNA reads TGTGCCACCAGCAGAGGGGCAAGCACAGATACGCAGTATTTT.

This clonotype was seen at least ten times. The V gene is TRBV7-2, the J gene TRBJ2-3, with 7 bases lining up with TRBD1. Germline lookup yields CDR1 SGHTA and CDR2 FQGNSA. The CDR3 covers 12 residues. The trim removed 4 bases at V and 10 bases at J, leaving 5 bases unmatched. The CDR3 coding sequence is TGTGCCAGCAGCTCCGGGACAGAAGCGCAGTATTTT. Protein sequence: CASSSGTEAQYF.

This clonotype was picked up a small number of times. The chain employs TRBV19 and TRBJ2-1, with 7 nucleotides matching TRBD2. Germline V gives CDR1 LNHDA, CDR2 SQIVND (reference sequence). The CDR3 extends over 16 amino acids. Trimming cost V 3 bases and J 7 bases; bases outside gene matches: 12. The CDR3 loop is CASSIRALRGGNEQFF. As DNA, the CDR3 is TGTGCCAGTAGTATCCGGGCGTTGAGGGGAGGGAATGAGCAGTTCTTC.

This clonotype came up many times. The rearrangement uses TRBV15 and TRBJ1-3; D uncertain. The CDR3 spans 14 residues. V was cut by 3 bases and J by 0 bases, with 6 bases left in between. Germline CDR1 is LNHNV and CDR2 is YYDKDF (reference sequence). The CDR3 is CATSSLSSGNTIYF. For the CDR3, the DNA is TGTGCCACCAGCAGCCTATCCTCTGGAAACACCATATATTTT.

Ten or more counts support this clonotype. This chain joins TRBV3-1 and TRBJ2-1; D uncertain. CDR3 length: 16 amino acids. Germline CDR1 reads LGHDT; CDR2 reads YNNKEL (reference sequence). V dropped 4 bases and J dropped 0 bases, with 13 bases sitting between them. CDR3 DNA sequence: TGTGCCAGCAGCCTGGGTGCCCCGAGCTCCTACAATGAGCAGTTCTTC. Its translation: CASSLGAPSSYNEQFF.

The chain has TRBV20-1 and TRBJ2-7, with D uncertain. In germline, CDR1 is DFQATT, CDR2 SNEGSKA (reference sequence). With 3 bases removed from V and 5 bases from J, the gap between germline ends came to 8 bases. CDR3 size: 11 residues. CDR3 bases: TGCAGTGCTAGTGGTAGGGACGAGCAGTACTTC. Translated: CSASGRDEQYF.

This clonotype was seen ten or more times. This rearrangement joins TRBV7-3 to TRBJ2-5; 9 bases align to TRBD1. The germline V gene encodes CDR1 SGHTA and CDR2 FQGTGA. The CDR3 is made up of 15 amino acids. V shed 5 bases, J shed 4 bases, and the junction held 8 bases outside the gene matches. DNA for the CDR3: TGTGCCAGCAGCGGGACAGGGAAAGGAGGAGAGACCCAGTACTTC. Translation: CASSGTGKGGETQYF.

This clonotype was seen only a few times. The V call is TRBV29-1, the J call TRBJ1-1; perhaps TRBD1 as D (6 bases). The CDR3 has 12 residues. The germline V gene has CDR1 SQVTM and CDR2 ANQGSEA. V was trimmed by 7 bases and J by 0 bases, leaving 9 bases between them. CDR3 residues: CSGGGMNTEAFF. The CDR3 DNA reads TGCAGCGGAGGGGGGATGAACACTGAAGCTTTCTTT.

This clonotype appeared a few times. The gene calls are TRBV7-9 and TRBJ1-5; TRBD1 is a possible D gene (6 bases). V lost 5 bases and J lost 5, with 16 bases in between. The CDR3 is 15 amino acids. Germline V gives CDR1 SEHNR, CDR2 FQNEAQ (reference sequence). The CDR3 loop reads CASSPTGSGDQPQHF. The CDR3 DNA sequence: TGTGCCAGCAGCCCTACAGGGTCGGGAGATCAGCCCCAGCATTTT.

This clonotype was observed a handful of times. The chain joins TRBV19 to TRBJ1-2; D is uncertain. V dropped 5 bases and J dropped 8 bases, with 12 bases sitting between them. This CDR3 comprises 12 residues. CDR1 LNHDA and CDR2 SQIVND come from the germline V gene (reference sequence). CDR3 DNA: TGTGCCAGTAGTCGTGGGGAGATCGGCTACACCTTC. It codes for CASSRGEIGYTF.

This clonotype occurred many times. This rearrangement joins TRBV5-5 to TRBJ2-7; D not certain. Trimming stripped 5 bases from V and 0 bases from J, with 15 bases between. The CDR3 covers 15 residues. Germline loops: CDR1 SGHKS, CDR2 YYEKEE (reference sequence). CDR3 loop: CASSHPLSTSYEQYF. The CDR3, as DNA: TGTGCCAGCAGTCACCCCCTGTCAACCTCCTACGAGCAGTACTTC.

This clonotype has at least ten counts. The rearrangement joins TRBV15 to TRBJ1-1; unclear D gene. V lost 1 base, J lost 0 bases, and 12 bases lay in between. CDR1 is LNHNV, CDR2 YYDKDF, per germline (reference sequence). This CDR3 comprises 16 residues. The CDR3 nucleotides are TGTGCCACCAGCAGAGGGGCAGGAGGGCTGAACACTGAAGCTTTCTTT. This encodes CATSRGAGGLNTEAFF.

Comment on this clonotype: A much more abundant neighbour one base away suggests this may be a read error. Here the CDR3 reads CASQLGVNTEAFF. The CDR3 bases are TGTGCCAGCCAATTGGGAGTGAACACTGAAGCTTTCTTT. The V and J genes are TRBV2 and TRBJ1-1; D unclear. CDR3 length equals 13 residues. V lost 8 bases and J lost 0, with 10 bases in between. Looked up from germline, CDR1 is SNHLY and CDR2 is FYNNEI. The entire variable domain, with the rest obtained from reference TRBV2 and TRBJ1-1, is as follows: EPEVTQTPSHQVTQMGQEVILRCVPISNHLYFYWYRQILGQKVEFLVSFYNNEISEKSEIFDDQFSVERPDGSNFTLKIRSTKLEDSAMYFCASQLGVNTEAFFGQGTRLTVV.

This clonotype appeared a few times. J is TRBJ2-2 and V is TRBV20-1; 7 nucleotides agree with TRBD1. The J segment lost 7 bases and the V segment lost 5 bases, leaving 4 bases of the junction unmatched. CDR1 and CDR2 (germline): DFQATT, SNEGSKA (reference sequence). The CDR3 is 12 residues long. The CDR3 DNA sequence: TGCAGTGCTGGTCACAGGGGCGGGGAGCTGTTTTTT. Its translation is CSAGHRGGELFF.

For this clonotype: This clone may be a read error of a much larger clone one base away. The CDR3 loop reads CASGGLAGELFF. CDR3 bases: TGTGCCAGCGGGGGACTAGCCGGGGAGCTGTTTTTT. The V and J genes are TRBV6-1 and TRBJ2-2; 8 nucleotides align to TRBD2. Germline V CDR1 and CDR2: MNHNS, SASEGT. The CDR3 is 12 residues long. V shed 8 bases and J 6 bases; nucleotides not matched to a gene: 2.

The table lists this clonotype with many counts. The rearrangement uses TRBV5-6 and TRBJ1-2; D gene ambiguous. Looked up from germline, CDR1 is SGHDT and CDR2 is YYEEEE. This CDR3 has 11 amino acids. V lost 2 bases and J 7 bases, leaving 6 bases between the germline ends. The CDR3 sequence: CASSFYGGYTF. For the CDR3, the DNA is TGTGCCAGCAGCTTTTACGGTGGCTACACCTTC.

V is TRBV5-1 and J is TRBJ2-5; possibly TRBD1 or TRBD2 for D (5 bases each). V lost 3 bases, J lost 5 bases, and 17 bases lay in between. The CDR3 sequence is 15 residues long. CDR1 is SGHRS and CDR2 is YFSETQ in the germline V gene. For the CDR3, the DNA is TGCGCCAGCAGCTGGAATGGGCCGAGGGGCGAGACCCAGTACTTC. Translating it yields CASSWNGPRGETQYF.

About this clonotype itself: Relative to the germline gene, one junction end is altered; a read error may explain this. V is TRBV28 and J is TRBJ2-7, with D perhaps matching TRBD1 or TRBD2 (5 bases each). Germline lookup yields CDR1 MDHEN and CDR2 SYDVKM. The CDR3 is 15 residues long. The CDR3 nucleotides are TGTGCCGGCAGTCTAGGGACGTGGGGCTCCTACGAGCAGTACTTC. Protein: CAGSLGTWGSYEQYF.